This TCR beta chain stems from a study of blood T cell repertoires in COVID-19. Study-level information: Sources were T cells, B-cell-depleted T cells, or PBMCs; the material itself was cDNA or gDNA.

Original analysis: Estimates of nucleated cell counts were drawn from the amplification of reference gene primers. Sequenced by immunoSEQ multiplex PCR; TCRdb stores in-frame clones only, minus some. V and J calls and clone size come straight from that table; D and trimming were deduced from the DNA. The sample lists about 200,000 clones, about 90% occurring once. Germline CDR1 is MNHEY and CDR2 is SMNVEV (reference sequence). This CDR3 has 15 amino acids. The V end was cut by 2 bases, the J end by 3 bases, with 11 bases between. This receptor was taken from a man aged 18 to 35 with active or convalescent COVID-19. Sequenced: peripheral blood. The V gene is TRBV27, the J gene TRBJ2-1; weak D call: TRBD2 (6 bases). In DNA, the CDR3 is TGTGCCAGCAGTTTAGGTAGCGGCGGCTACAATGAGCAGTTCTTC. Its protein product is CASSLGSGGYNEQFF.